A selection of T cell receptor beta chains follows, all from one sample in a study of control samples from healthy donors and cancer patients. Sequencing used immunoSEQ multiplex PCR; TCRdb keeps in-frame clones, though not all of them. Of a few hundred thousand clones in the sample, around 90% were seen once. The sequenced sample consisted of PBMCs. All receptors come from a middle-aged man with head and neck cancer. The CDR3 runs from the conserved cysteine through the conserved F or W. D genes are given only for firm matches. Clone size appears in some rows only: once, few, many, or a class for an expanded clone.

v_call,j_call,d_call,clone_size,cdr3_nt,cdr3_aa
TRBV5-1,TRBJ1-3,TRBD1,NA,TGCGCCAGTAGTACAGGGGAAAGCTCTGGAAACACCATATATTTT,CASSTGESSGNTIYF
TRBV7-2,TRBJ2-1,NA,once,TGTGCCAGCAGCTTGAAGAGTGAGCAGTTCTTC,CASSLKSEQFF
TRBV6-5,TRBJ1-3,NA,NA,TGTGCCAGCAGTTACTTCTGGGGTATCTCTGGAAACACCATATATTTT,CASSYFWGISGNTIYF
TRBV7-9,TRBJ1-1,NA,NA,TGTGCCAGCAGCCGACTAAACACTGAAGCTTTCTTT,CASSRLNTEAFF
TRBV19,TRBJ2-7,NA,NA,TGTGCCAGTAGTATCGGGGGGCCAGGCTACGAGCAGTACTTC,CASSIGGPGYEQYF
TRBV9,TRBJ1-1,NA,NA,TGTGCCAGCAGCGTGGGCGTACTGAACACTGAAGCTTTCTTT,CASSVGVLNTEAFF
TRBV2,TRBJ1-2,TRBD1,NA,TGTGCCAGCAGTGACAGGGGGCCTAACTATGGCTACACCTTC,CASSDRGPNYGYTF
TRBV9,TRBJ1-4,NA,NA,TGTGCCAGCAGCGTAGAATCAGGGCCCGGGGAAAAACTGTTTTTT,CASSVESGPGEKLFF
TRBV28,TRBJ2-7,NA,NA,TGTGCCAGCAGTTCCGGAGTCTCTGGCGTCTACGAGCAGTACTTC,CASSSGVSGVYEQYF
TRBV6-5,TRBJ2-4,NA,NA,TGTGCCAGCATTTCGGCCGGGAACATTCAGTACTTC,CASISAGNIQYF
TRBV15,TRBJ1-4,NA,NA,TGTGCCACCAGCAGAGAGTCCGGCTCGGATGAAAAACTGTTTTTT,CATSRESGSDEKLFF
TRBV6-4,TRBJ2-1,TRBD1,NA,TGTGCCAGCAGTTATGGACAGGGGGCTGGGGATGAGCAGTTCTTC,CASSYGQGAGDEQFF
TRBV5-5,TRBJ2-7,TRBD2,NA,TGTGCCAGCAGCCCTGGGACTAGCGGGGGACAAGAGCAGTACTTC,CASSPGTSGGQEQYF
TRBV3-1/TRBV3-2,TRBJ2-3,NA,NA,TGTGCCAGCAGCCAAGCCGGAAATACGCAGTATTTT,CASSQAGNTQYF
TRBV10-3,TRBJ1-6,NA,NA,TGTGCCATCAGTGATACCAGGGGCAATTCACCCCTCCACTTT,CAISDTRGNSPLHF
TRBV11-2,TRBJ2-5,TRBD2,NA,TGTGCCAGCAGCTTAGATGCACTAGCGGGGGTGGATCAAGAGACCCAGTACTTC,CASSLDALAGVDQETQYF
TRBV20-1,TRBJ2-7,TRBD2,NA,TGCAGTGCCGCACGGGGGGACGAGCAGTACTTC,CSAARGDEQYF